This TCR beta chain was sequenced during a study of control samples from healthy donors and cancer patients. Profiled with immunoSEQ multiplex PCR; TCRdb holds only in-frame clones, not every one. The sample contains 70,000 to 90,000 clones, around 94% of which appear only once. The CDR3 loop spans 16 amino acids. Germline V CDR1 and CDR2: SGHRS, YFSETQ. The V gene lost 0 bases and the J gene lost 4 bases, with 16 bases spanning the gap. Sequenced: blood. The chain recombines TRBV5-1 with TRBJ1-1, with D perhaps TRBD1 (6 bases). The receptor was isolated from a woman aged 40 to 55 in good health. The CDR3 loop is CASSLAYGGRSTEAFF. In nucleotides, the CDR3 is TGCGCCAGCAGCTTGGCCTACGGGGGGCGTAGCACTGAAGCTTTCTTT.